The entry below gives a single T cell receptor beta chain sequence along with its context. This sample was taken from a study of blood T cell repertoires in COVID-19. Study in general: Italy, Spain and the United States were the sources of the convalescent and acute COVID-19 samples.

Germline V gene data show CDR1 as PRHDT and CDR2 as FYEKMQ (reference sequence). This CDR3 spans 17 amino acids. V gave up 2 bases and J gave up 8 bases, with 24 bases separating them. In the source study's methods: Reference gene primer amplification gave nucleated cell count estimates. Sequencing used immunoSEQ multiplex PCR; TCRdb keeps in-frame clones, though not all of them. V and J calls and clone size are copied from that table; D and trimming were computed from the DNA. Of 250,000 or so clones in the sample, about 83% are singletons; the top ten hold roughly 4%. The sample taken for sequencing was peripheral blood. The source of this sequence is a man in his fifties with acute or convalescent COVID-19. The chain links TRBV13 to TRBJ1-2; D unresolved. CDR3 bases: TGTGCCAGCAGCTTATTTTTTCTTGGAGGTCAGACGGAGGGCTACACCTTC. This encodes CASSLFFLGGQTEGYTF.